One and the same sample provided the 24 T cell receptor beta chains below, sequenced in a study of T cell responses to AZD1222 COVID-19 vaccine. Sequenced by immunoSEQ multiplex PCR; TCRdb stores in-frame clones only, minus some. The sample has approximately 130,000 clones, roughly 93% seen once. This specimen consisted of peripheral blood, obtained on day 0 of AZD1222 vaccination. The source of these receptors is an adult in good health.

This clone was observed once. The rearrangement joins TRBV28 to TRBJ2-1; 12 bases agree with TRBD2. V was pared by 4 bases and J by 9 bases, with 13 bases of the junction left unmatched. The CDR3 spans 17 residues. Germline CDR1 and CDR2: MDHEN and SYDVKM. Here the CDR3 DNA reads TGTGCCAGCAGTTCCCCCGGGACTAGCGGGTTGTTGGGTGAGCAGTTCTTC. It yields the protein CASSSPGTSGLLGEQFF.

This clone has only one observation. The chain has TRBV19 and TRBJ2-7; a weak D match, TRBD2 (6 bases). CDR3 length equals 15 residues. CDR1 is LNHDA, CDR2 SQIVND, per germline (reference sequence). The V end was cut by 3 bases, the J end by 1 base, with 13 bases between. The CDR3 region is CASSIRGSGSYEQYF. The CDR3 DNA reads as TGTGCCAGTAGTATCCGGGGGAGTGGGTCCTACGAGCAGTACTTC.

V and J are TRBV19 and TRBJ2-4; 10 bases line up with TRBD2. The ends lost 4 bases at V and 8 bases at J; junction bases unmatched: 5. The germline gives CDR1 LNHDA, CDR2 SQIVND (reference sequence). The CDR3 is 14 amino acids. The DNA of the CDR3 is TGTGCCAGTAGTACGAGCGGGAGGGGTGACATTCAGTACTTC. Amino acids: CASSTSGRGDIQYF. Full variable domain (outside the CDR3, taken from reference TRBV19 and TRBJ2-4): DGGITQSPKYLFRKEGQNVTLSCEQNLNHDAMYWYRQDPGQGLRLIYYSQIVNDFQKGDIAEGYSVSREKKESFPLTVTSAQKNPTAFYLCASSTSGRGDIQYFGAGTRLSVL.

This sequence joins TRBV13 and TRBJ1-2; possible D gene TRBD1, 6 bases. Trimming removed 5 bases at V and 7 bases at J, with 23 bases between. There are 16 residues in the CDR3. From germline, CDR1 is PRHDT and CDR2 FYEKMQ (reference sequence). Here the CDR3 reads CASSVPRGRQGSGYTF. CDR3 in DNA: TGTGCCAGCAGCGTCCCTCGGGGGCGGCAGGGGTCTGGCTACACCTTC.

The genes are TRBV7-2 and TRBJ1-1; tentative D call: TRBD1 (5 bases). This CDR3 region has 16 residues. Trimming shortened V by 5 bases and J by 0 bases, and 16 bases separated the two germline ends. Germline CDR1 reads SGHTA; CDR2 reads FQGNSA. The DNA of the CDR3 is TGTGCCAGCAGCCCCACGCGGGACCTTATGAACACTGAAGCTTTCTTT. Translation: CASSPTRDLMNTEAFF.

The chain links TRBV6-6 to TRBJ1-2; tentative D call: TRBD1 (6 bases). Deletions cut 6 bases from V and 12 bases from J, with 23 bases between. CDR1 and CDR2 from the germline V gene are MNHNY and SVGAGI (reference sequence). The CDR3 loop spans 14 amino acids. The DNA of the CDR3 is TGTGCCAGCAGCACCCCAGGACAGTTAGGGCCCCACACCTTC. Translated, it gives CASSTPGQLGPHTF.

The count of this clone is one. The V call is TRBV4-3, the J call TRBJ2-7; no definite D call. V lost 1 base and J lost 1, with 8 bases in between. The CDR3 length is 14 residues. Germline V lookup: CDR1 LGHNA, CDR2 YSLEER. In nucleotides, the CDR3 is TGCGCCAGCAGCCAAGGACTCCCATCCTACGAGCAGTACTTC. It is translated as CASSQGLPSYEQYF.

The gene calls are TRBV3-1 (or the pseudogene TRBV3-2) and TRBJ2-1; 7 bases map to TRBD2. V lost 1 base and J lost 9; bases outside the gene matches: 6. In germline, CDR1 is LGHDT, CDR2 YNNKEL (reference sequence). CDR3 length: 14 amino acids. CDR3 sequence reads: CASSQVQGGFEQFF. CDR3 bases: TGTGCCAGCAGCCAAGTGCAGGGAGGGTTTGAGCAGTTCTTC.

The chain joins TRBV28 to TRBJ1-2; TRBD1 matches at 7 bases. V lost 5 bases, J lost 8 bases, and 14 bases stayed unmatched. This CDR3 region has 15 residues. Germline CDR1 is MDHEN and CDR2 is SYDVKM. This chain's CDR3 is CASSPRILTGNGYTF. The CDR3 nucleotides read TGTGCCAGCAGTCCCCGAATCTTGACAGGGAACGGCTACACCTTC.

This chain links TRBV28 with TRBJ2-7; D is unclear. Germline V gene sequence: CDR1 MDHEN, CDR2 SYDVKM. This CDR3 contains 15 residues. V lost 6 bases and J 0 bases, leaving 15 bases between the germline ends. The CDR3 sequence: CASRPLTDPSYEQYF. CDR3 sequence (DNA): TGTGCCAGCAGACCTCTGACGGACCCCTCCTACGAGCAGTACTTC.

The rearrangement links TRBV2 to TRBJ2-1; D may be TRBD1 (6 bases). The CDR3 runs to 15 residues. Trimming took off 4 bases at V and 1 base at J, with 11 bases between the two ends. From germline, CDR1 is SNHLY and CDR2 FYNNEI. CDR3 loop: CASSGGTPSYNEQFF. CDR3 sequence (DNA): TGTGCCAGCAGTGGGGGGACACCATCCTACAATGAGCAGTTCTTC.

The genes are TRBV10-3 and TRBJ2-1; D unclear. Germline loops: CDR1 ENHRY, CDR2 SYGVKD. V was pared by 10 bases and J by 7 bases, with 11 bases between. The CDR3 covers 11 residues. The CDR3 DNA reads as TGTGCCACGACGGGTGCGAATGAGCAGTTCTTC. It translates to CATTGANEQFF.

J is TRBJ1-5 and V is TRBV30; D might be TRBD1 (5 bases). V was shortened by 3 bases and J by 5 bases, with 14 bases between the two germline ends. Germline loops: CDR1 GTSNPN, CDR2 SVGIG (reference sequence). CDR3 length: 14 residues. CDR3 loop: CAWSEGTLDQPQHF. The CDR3, as DNA: TGTGCCTGGAGCGAGGGGACCCTCGATCAGCCCCAGCATTTT.

The chain employs TRBV3-1 (or the pseudogene TRBV3-2) and TRBJ1-5; D uncertain. Deletions cut 5 bases from V and 3 bases from J, with 5 bases between. In germline, CDR1 is LGHDT, CDR2 YNNKEL (reference sequence). The CDR3 is 12 amino acids. Here the CDR3 DNA reads TGTGCCAGCAGCTCACTCAATCAGCCCCAGCATTTT. It encodes CASSSLNQPQHF.

For this clone: Relative to the germline gene, one junction end is altered; a read error may explain this. The chain uses TRBV20-1 and TRBJ1-2; D not certain. The CDR3 sequence is 10 residues long. Germline lookup yields CDR1 DFQATT and CDR2 SNEGSKA (reference sequence). This CDR3 reads CTSGGYGYTF. The CDR3 DNA reads as TGTACCTCAGGAGGCTATGGCTACACCTTC.

The genes are TRBV7-2 and TRBJ2-4; 8 bases are shared with TRBD2. The CDR3 totals 16 residues. Per germline, CDR1 SGHTA and CDR2 FQGNSA. V lost 2 bases to trimming and J lost 1 base; unmatched junction nucleotides: 4. The CDR3: CASSLRGGRAKNIQYF. The CDR3, as DNA: TGTGCCAGCAGCTTACGGGGCGGGAGGGCCAAAAACATTCAGTACTTC.

The V call is TRBV25-1, the J call TRBJ2-7; TRBD2 aligns across 15 bases. Germline V gives CDR1 MGHDK, CDR2 SYGVNS. The CDR3 is 16 residues long. Trimming took 4 bases from V and 7 from J; bases not matched to a gene: 8. The CDR3: CASSAGLAGGHGEQYF. CDR3 bases: TGTGCCAGCAGTGCCGGACTAGCGGGAGGGCATGGAGAGCAGTACTTC.

The V gene is TRBV7-9, the J gene TRBJ1-1; no definite D call. CDR3 length equals 12 residues. Germline CDR1 is SEHNR and CDR2 is FQNEAQ (reference sequence). The V end was cut by 3 bases, the J end by 5 bases, with 7 bases between. Here the CDR3 DNA reads TGTGCCAGCAGCTTCTCACCGACTGAAGCTTTCTTT. Translation: CASSFSPTEAFF.

The rearrangement joins TRBV29-1 to TRBJ1-2, with D uncertain. Looked up from germline, CDR1 is SQVTM and CDR2 is ANQGSEA. The CDR3 sequence is 13 residues long. V was cut by 4 bases and J by 6 bases, with 15 bases left in between. CDR3: CSVVLPEKHGYTF. The CDR3 DNA is TGCAGCGTTGTCCTCCCAGAAAAGCATGGCTACACCTTC.

The chain uses TRBV5-5 and TRBJ2-5; possibly TRBD1 or TRBD2 for D (6 bases each). Germline CDR1 and CDR2: SGHKS and YYEKEE (reference sequence). V lost 3 bases, J lost 4 bases, and 10 bases lay in between. CDR3 length: 13 amino acids. CDR3 loop: CASSWGATETQYF. In nucleotides, the CDR3 is TGTGCCAGCAGCTGGGGGGCGACAGAGACCCAGTACTTC.

V gene TRBV6-5 combines with J gene TRBJ2-7, with TRBD1 identical over 10 bases. The CDR3 extends over 15 amino acids. Germline trimming cut 5 bases from V and 6 bases from J; bases unmatched to any gene: 10. Germline V gene data show CDR1 as MNHEY and CDR2 as SVGAGI. CDR3 nucleotide sequence: TGTGCCAGCAGTCCTCCGGGACAGGGGTCGGGCGAGCAGTACTTC. Translation gives CASSPPGQGSGEQYF.

This chain connects TRBV28 to TRBJ1-5; no clear D gene. V lost 3 bases, J lost 6 bases, and 9 bases lay in between. Germline lookup yields CDR1 MDHEN and CDR2 SYDVKM. The CDR3 covers 13 residues. The CDR3 here is CASSFLAGQPQHF. The CDR3 nucleotides read TGTGCCAGCAGTTTCTTAGCGGGTCAGCCCCAGCATTTT.

The chain employs TRBV5-6 and TRBJ2-2, with D uncertain. From germline, CDR1 is SGHDT and CDR2 YYEEEE. V lost 0 bases and J 3 bases, leaving 9 bases between the germline ends. The CDR3 runs 15 residues. DNA of the CDR3: TGTGCCAGCAGCTTGGTGGTACCGGACACCGGGGAGCTGTTTTTT. This sequence encodes CASSLVVPDTGELFF.

This chain links TRBV28 with TRBJ2-3, with D unclear. This CDR3 has 13 amino acids. Trimming took 7 bases from V and 1 from J, leaving 9 bases between them. Germline CDR1 and CDR2: MDHEN and SYDVKM. CDR3 protein: CASTLYRTDTQYF. The CDR3 region has the DNA TGTGCCAGCACCCTCTACCGCACAGATACGCAGTATTTT.